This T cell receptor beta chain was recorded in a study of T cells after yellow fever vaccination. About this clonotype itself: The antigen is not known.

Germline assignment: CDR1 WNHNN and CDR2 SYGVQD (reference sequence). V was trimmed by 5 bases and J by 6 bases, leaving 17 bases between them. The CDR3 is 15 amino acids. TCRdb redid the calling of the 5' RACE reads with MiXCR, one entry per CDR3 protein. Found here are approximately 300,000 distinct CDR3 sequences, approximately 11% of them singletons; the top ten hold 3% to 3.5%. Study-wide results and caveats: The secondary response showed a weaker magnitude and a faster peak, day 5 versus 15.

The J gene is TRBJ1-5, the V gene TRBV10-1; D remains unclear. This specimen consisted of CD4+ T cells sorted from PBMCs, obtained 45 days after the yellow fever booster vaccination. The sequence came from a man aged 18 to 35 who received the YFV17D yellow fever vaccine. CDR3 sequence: CASSRFIPSGQPQHF. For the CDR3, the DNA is TGCGCCAGCAGTAGATTTATCCCCAGCGGTCAGCCCCAGCATTTT.